This T cell receptor (beta chain) came from a study of high-grade serous ovarian cancer treatment subgroups. Study background: On average, 14,192 reads and under 9,000 unique TCR beta rearrangements were obtained per sample.

Germline V CDR1 and CDR2: SGHAT, FQNNGV. V lost 0 bases and J lost 3; bases outside the gene matches: 6. The CDR3 covers 16 residues. Turning to this clone: The antigen remains undetermined.

Measured with immunoSEQ multiplex PCR; TCRdb has only the in-frame clones, and not every one. This table has about 3,100 clones, approximately 80% appearing once. General study results and limits: Tumors within one patient showed repertoire similarity of 0.11 to 0.79. Without spatial data, bulk sequencing limits insight into HGSC tumor diversity.

Tumor tissue was taken before any definitive surgery or chemotherapy was given. The V call is TRBV11-2, the J call TRBJ2-7; 9 bases fit TRBD1. Sequenced input: tumor tissue. The clonotype originates from a human donor with high-grade serous ovarian cancer. The CDR3 coding sequence is TGTGCCAGCAGCTTAGATGGGGGGACAGGGTTCTACGAGCAGTACTTC. Its translation is CASSLDGGTGFYEQYF.